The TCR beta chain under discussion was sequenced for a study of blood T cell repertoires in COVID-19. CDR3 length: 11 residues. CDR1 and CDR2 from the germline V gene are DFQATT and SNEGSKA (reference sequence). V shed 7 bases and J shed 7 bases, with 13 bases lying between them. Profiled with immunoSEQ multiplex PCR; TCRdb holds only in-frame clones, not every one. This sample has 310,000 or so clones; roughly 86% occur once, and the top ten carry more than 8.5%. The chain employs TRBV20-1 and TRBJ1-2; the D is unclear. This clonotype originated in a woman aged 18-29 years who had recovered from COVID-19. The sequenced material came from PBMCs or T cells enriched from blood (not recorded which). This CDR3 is CSELGRVGYTF. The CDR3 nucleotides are TGCAGTGAACTAGGGAGGGTTGGCTACACCTTC.